What follows is one T cell receptor (beta chain) and its context. The CDR3 has 13 residues. Germline V CDR1 and CDR2: SQVTM, ANQGSEA. V lost 7 bases, J lost 8 bases, and 13 bases stayed unmatched. This specimen belongs to a study of blood T cell repertoires in COVID-19. In the study overall: Samples of COVID-19 (acute and convalescent) were obtained from the United States, Italy and Spain.

Original processing notes: Cell counts per sample came from amplifying reference gene primers. Profiled with immunoSEQ multiplex PCR; TCRdb holds only in-frame clones, not every one. That table supplies the V and J calls and clone size; D and trimming were determined from the DNA. Of roughly 280,000 clones listed, about 89% were seen once; the top ten hold approximately 9.7%. The sequence was collected from a man aged 35-49 years with active or convalescent COVID-19. The chain carries TRBV29-1 and TRBJ1-1; 7 bases are a match to TRBD1. What was sequenced was peripheral blood. The CDR3 spells CSGDTGVGREAFF. CDR3 DNA: TGCAGCGGGGACACAGGGGTTGGCCGGGAAGCTTTCTTT.